This T cell receptor beta chain was retrieved from a study of blood T cell repertoires in COVID-19. The CDR3 runs 15 residues. Germline loops: CDR1 KGHDR, CDR2 SFDVKD. Trimming stripped 6 bases from V and 6 bases from J, with 16 bases between. The method was immunoSEQ multiplex PCR; TCRdb's version includes in-frame clones alone and lacks a portion of them. Counted here are approximately 250,000 clones, 88% occurring once; the ten biggest clones make up about 2.9%. Sequenced sample: PBMCs or T cells enriched from blood (not recorded which). The sequence came from a woman aged 40 to 50 who had been exposed to COVID-19. The V gene is TRBV24-1, the J gene TRBJ2-2, with D possibly being TRBD2 (5 bases). CDR3 loop: CATSREGPGAGELFF. Here the CDR3 DNA reads TGTGCCACCAGTCGTGAGGGCCCCGGGGCCGGGGAGCTGTTTTTT.